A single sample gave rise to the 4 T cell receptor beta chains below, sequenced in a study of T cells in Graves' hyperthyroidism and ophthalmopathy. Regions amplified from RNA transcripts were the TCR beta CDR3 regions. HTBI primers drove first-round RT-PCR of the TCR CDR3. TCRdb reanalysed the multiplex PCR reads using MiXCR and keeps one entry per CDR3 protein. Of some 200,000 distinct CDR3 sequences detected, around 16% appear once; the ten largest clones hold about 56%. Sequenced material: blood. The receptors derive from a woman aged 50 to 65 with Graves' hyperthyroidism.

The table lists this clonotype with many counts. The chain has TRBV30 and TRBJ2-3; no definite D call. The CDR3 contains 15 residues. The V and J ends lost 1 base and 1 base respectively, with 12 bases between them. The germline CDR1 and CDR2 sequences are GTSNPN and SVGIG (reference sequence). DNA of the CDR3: TGTGCCTGGAGTGCCACCGGTATTGGCACAGATACGCAGTATTTT. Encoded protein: CAWSATGIGTDTQYF.

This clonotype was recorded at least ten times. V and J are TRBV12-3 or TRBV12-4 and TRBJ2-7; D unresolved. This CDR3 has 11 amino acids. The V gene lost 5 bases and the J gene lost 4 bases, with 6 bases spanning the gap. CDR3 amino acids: CASSPRYEQYF. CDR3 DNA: TGTGCCAGCAGTCCCCGGTACGAGCAGTACTTC.

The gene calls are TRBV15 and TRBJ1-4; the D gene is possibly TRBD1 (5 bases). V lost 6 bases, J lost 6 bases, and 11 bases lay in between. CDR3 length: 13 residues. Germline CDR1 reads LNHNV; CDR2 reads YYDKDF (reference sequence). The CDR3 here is CATRLGGDEKLFF. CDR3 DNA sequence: TGTGCCACCAGGCTGGGGGGAGATGAAAAACTGTTTTTT.

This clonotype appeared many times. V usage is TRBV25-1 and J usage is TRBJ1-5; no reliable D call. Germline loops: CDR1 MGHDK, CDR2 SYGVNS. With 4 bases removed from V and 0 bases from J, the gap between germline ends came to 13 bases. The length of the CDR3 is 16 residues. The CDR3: CASSARYMDSNQPQHF. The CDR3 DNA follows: TGTGCCAGCAGTGCCCGGTACATGGATAGCAATCAGCCCCAGCATTTT.